This T cell receptor (beta chain) was captured by sequencing in a study of blood T cell repertoires in COVID-19. Study details: The United States, Italy and Spain were the sources of the acute and convalescent COVID-19 samples. In each case, the material was cDNA or gDNA derived from T cells, B-cell-depleted T cells, or PBMCs.

Measured with immunoSEQ multiplex PCR; TCRdb has only the in-frame clones, and not every one. The table has some 100,000 clones, under 80% seen once. Recruited during active infection, patients (from Seattle) were subsequently followed longitudinally. This TCR was recovered from a man between 65 and 79 years old with COVID-19, enrolled during active disease. The sample was peripheral blood.

CDR3 nucleotides: TGTGCCAGCAGCTTAGTCGCGGGGCCCTACAATGAGCAGTTCTTC. Protein: CASSLVAGPYNEQFF. This rearrangement joins TRBV7-2 to TRBJ2-1; D might be TRBD2 (6 bases). Deletions cut 1 base from V and 2 bases from J, with 9 bases between. Germline CDR1 reads SGHTA; CDR2 reads FQGNSA. The CDR3 is 15 residues long.